This T cell receptor beta chain originates from a study of control samples from healthy donors and cancer patients. The CDR3 loop spans 15 amino acids. Germline V CDR1 and CDR2: SGHRS, YFSETQ. Trimming removed 1 base from V and 5 bases from J; junction bases left unmatched: 6. The assay was immunoSEQ multiplex PCR, and TCRdb's table has in-frame clones only and misses some. The sample yields 130,000 or so clones, around 87% seen once. The gene calls are TRBV5-1 and TRBJ2-7; 10 bases match TRBD1. Sequenced: blood. This receptor was identified in a man between 60 and 75 years old in good health. CDR3 nucleotides: TGCGCCAGCAGCTTGCTGACAGGGGGCCCCAACGAGCAGTACTTC. Encoded protein: CASSLLTGGPNEQYF.